The 20 T cell receptor beta chains presented below share a single source sample, sequenced in a study of T cell responses to AZD1222 COVID-19 vaccine. Sequencing used immunoSEQ multiplex PCR; TCRdb keeps in-frame clones, though not all of them. This sample yields 150,000 to 200,000 clones, of which 80% to 90% are seen a single time; roughly 4% belongs to the top ten. This sample comprised peripheral blood, obtained 28 days after the second dose of the MenACWY control vaccine. Every receptor here comes from an adult who received the MenACWY meningococcal vaccine as a control.

CDR3 in amino acids: CASSQDQGRSGYTF. The CDR3, as DNA: TGCGCCAGCAGCCAAGATCAAGGCAGGTCTGGCTACACCTTC. This chain uses TRBV4-1 with TRBJ1-2; D is uncertain. CDR3 size: 14 residues. Germline values: CDR1 MGHRA, CDR2 YSYEKL. V lost 0 bases, J lost 7 bases, and 12 bases lay in between.

This sequence joins TRBV6-5 and TRBJ1-2, with 7 bases matching TRBD1. The CDR3 consists of 14 residues. CDR1 is MNHEY, CDR2 SVGAGI, per germline. V trimming: 3 bases; J trimming: 3 bases; junction bases outside the gene matches: 4. CDR3 nucleotide sequence: TGTGCCAGCAGTTATGACAGGGAAGACTATGGCTACACCTTC. The encoded protein is CASSYDREDYGYTF.

The V gene is TRBV9, the J gene TRBJ1-5; no firm D call. Trimming removed 4 bases from V and 4 bases from J, with 15 bases in between. CDR3 length: 15 residues. The germline V gene has CDR1 SGDLS and CDR2 YYNGEE. CDR3 nucleotides: TGTGCCAGCAGCCTCTGGGGTGAGTCTAATCAGCCCCAGCATTTT. Translation gives CASSLWGESNQPQHF.

This rearrangement joins TRBV6-5 to TRBJ2-7; possibly TRBD1 or TRBD2 for D (5 bases each). The length of the CDR3 is 11 residues. Trimming took 1 base from V and 12 from J, leaving 10 bases between them. Germline assignment: CDR1 MNHEY and CDR2 SVGAGI. CDR3 bases: TGTGCCAGCAGTTACTTGGGGGTGGGGTACTTC. Translation gives CASSYLGVGYF.

The J gene is TRBJ1-2, the V gene TRBV7-2, with D unclear. From germline, CDR1 is SGHTA and CDR2 FQGNSA. Trimming took 3 bases from V and 13 from J, leaving 15 bases between them. CDR3 length equals 12 residues. The CDR3 protein is CASSLQRAGCTF. For the CDR3, the DNA is TGTGCCAGCAGCTTGCAGAGAGCTGGGTGCACCTTC.

The gene calls are TRBV18 and TRBJ2-1, with a tentative D call TRBD1 (6 bases). Trimming left V 4 bases short and J 0 bases short, with 10 bases between. The CDR3 consists of 15 residues. CDR1 KGHSH and CDR2 LQKENI come from the germline V gene. The CDR3 here is CASSRQGSSYNEQFF. The CDR3 nucleotides read TGTGCCAGCTCACGTCAGGGGAGCTCCTACAATGAGCAGTTCTTC.

V and J are TRBV28 and TRBJ1-5; D gene uncertain. The CDR3 is made up of 12 amino acids. Germline V CDR1 and CDR2: MDHEN, SYDVKM. Trimming removed 6 bases from V and 4 bases from J, with 7 bases in between. Written as DNA, the CDR3 is TGTGCCAGCAGGGCAGCTAATCAGCCCCAGCATTTT. The encoded protein is CASRAANQPQHF.

This chain connects TRBV28 to TRBJ2-2, with TRBD1 matching 11 bases. The CDR3 spans 16 residues. Trimming took 5 bases from V and 4 from J; bases not matched to a gene: 6. CDR1 MDHEN and CDR2 SYDVKM come from the germline V gene. Here the CDR3 DNA reads TGTGCCAGCAGTCCCGGGACAGGGGGGCCCACCGGGGAGCTGTTTTTT. It is translated as CASSPGTGGPTGELFF.

As DNA, the CDR3 is TGCGCCAGCAGCTTAACAGGGGATTCACCCCTCCACTTT. It yields the protein CASSLTGDSPLHF. This chain uses TRBV5-1 with TRBJ1-6, with 7 nucleotides matching TRBD1. The CDR3 has 13 residues. Trimming took 2 bases from V and 8 from J; bases not matched to a gene: 1. Germline CDR1 is SGHRS and CDR2 is YFSETQ.

The chain couples TRBV3-1 (or the pseudogene TRBV3-2) to TRBJ1-1; D not resolved. Germline V gene data show CDR1 as LGHDT and CDR2 as YNNKEL (reference sequence). The CDR3 spans 14 residues. V was trimmed by 0 bases and J by 1 base, leaving 6 bases between them. The chain's CDR3 is CASSQEGGNTEAFF. The CDR3 nucleotides read TGTGCCAGCAGCCAAGAGGGCGGGAACACTGAAGCTTTCTTT.

The chain links TRBV29-1 to TRBJ2-1, with D maybe TRBD2 (6 bases). CDR1 SQVTM and CDR2 ANQGSEA come from the germline V gene. The CDR3 totals 13 residues. Trimming took off 3 bases at V and 7 bases at J, with 13 bases between the two ends. The CDR3 DNA is TGCAGCGTTGATAGGCTCGCGGGGAATGAGCAGTTCTTC. Protein: CSVDRLAGNEQFF.

This sequence joins TRBV6-6 and TRBJ1-2; 9 nucleotides line up with TRBD1. This CDR3 has 14 residues. Germline V CDR1 and CDR2: MNHNY, SVGAGI (reference sequence). V dropped 10 bases and J dropped 5; count of bases not matched to a gene: 11. DNA of the CDR3: TGTGCCACCCAAAAGGGACAGGGTTGGTATGGCTACACCTTC. Encoded protein: CATQKGQGWYGYTF.

The chain combines TRBV5-8 with TRBJ1-2, with D hard to call. The CDR3 extends over 15 amino acids. CDR1 and CDR2 (germline): SGHTS, YDEGEE. V was shortened by 4 bases and J by 6 bases, with 19 bases between the two germline ends. CDR3 DNA: TGTGCCAGCAGCCTGGTGGGGAGTAGGGTCAATGGCTACACCTTC. Translated: CASSLVGSRVNGYTF.

The V gene is TRBV5-8, the J gene TRBJ1-2; D ambiguous. Trimming removed 1 base from V and 10 bases from J, with 26 bases in between. CDR3 length: 17 residues. The germline V gene has CDR1 SGHTS and CDR2 YDEGEE. Here the CDR3 reads CASSLLAYKARTLDYTF. DNA for the CDR3: TGTGCCAGCAGCTTGTTGGCCTATAAGGCCAGAACCCTTGACTACACCTTC.

J is TRBJ1-2 and V is TRBV28; D is uncertain. The germline CDR1 and CDR2 sequences are MDHEN and SYDVKM. V lost 6 bases and J 2 bases, leaving 19 bases between the germline ends. The CDR3 totals 16 residues. In DNA, the CDR3 is TGTGCCAGCAGCGGGGTTCTTTCCCGTATGAACTATGGCTACACCTTC. As protein: CASSGVLSRMNYGYTF.

V is TRBV6-5 and J is TRBJ1-6; a possible D gene is TRBD1 (6 bases). There are 15 residues in the CDR3. The V end lost 7 bases, the J end lost 4 bases, and 14 bases lay between the germline ends. Germline V lookup: CDR1 MNHEY, CDR2 SVGAGI. Here the CDR3 DNA reads TGTGCCAGCACCGGGGACATTGGGTATAATTCACCCCTCCACTTT. Its translation: CASTGDIGYNSPLHF.

This sequence joins TRBV5-1 and TRBJ1-2; D perhaps matches TRBD1 (6 bases). The V end was cut by 0 bases, the J end by 3 bases, with 12 bases between. The CDR3 consists of 15 residues. CDR1 SGHRS and CDR2 YFSETQ come from the germline V gene. The CDR3 nucleotides read TGCGCCAGCAGCTTGGTTTCGGGGGCGGACTATGGCTACACCTTC. This sequence encodes CASSLVSGADYGYTF.

The gene calls are TRBV27 and TRBJ2-2, with 9 bases fitting TRBD2. This CDR3 is built from 15 residues. Per germline, CDR1 MNHEY and CDR2 SMNVEV (reference sequence). Trimming at V came to 10 bases and at J to 4 bases, leaving 10 bases not matched to a gene. Written as DNA, the CDR3 is TGTGCCACCAAGGGTAGCGGGAGTGGCACCGGGGAGCTGTTTTTT. Amino acids: CATKGSGSGTGELFF.

The rearrangement uses TRBV5-1 and TRBJ2-2, with TRBD1 identical over 7 bases. Per the germline V gene, CDR1 is SGHRS and CDR2 is YFSETQ. The V gene end was trimmed by 0 bases and the J gene end by 0 bases; junction bases not matched to a gene: 2. This CDR3 spans 16 amino acids. The CDR3 bases are TGCGCCAGCAGCTTGGAGCAGGGGGCGAACACCGGGGAGCTGTTTTTT. Translating gives CASSLEQGANTGELFF. Drawing the rest from reference TRBV5-1 and TRBJ2-2, the complete variable domain is KAGVTQTPRYLIKTRGQQVTLSCSPISGHRSVSWYQQTPGQGLQFLFEYFSETQRNKGNFPGRFSGRQFSNSRSEMNVSTLELGDSALYLCASSLEQGANTGELFFGEGSRLTVL.

This clone is a singleton in its sample. The rearrangement links TRBV27 to TRBJ1-5; TRBD1 agrees at 9 bases. The CDR3 runs 14 residues. V dropped 6 bases and J dropped 7; count of bases not matched to a gene: 7. Germline-derived CDR1 and CDR2 are MNHEY and SMNVEV (reference sequence). The CDR3 coding sequence is TGTGCCAGCAGAACAGGGGGCGCGGGACAGCCCCAGCATTTT. Its translation is CASRTGGAGQPQHF.